The 25 T cell receptor beta chains given below trace back to one sample, sequenced in a study of Ad26.COV2.S vaccination and SARS-CoV-2 variants (dated by TCRdb to the early 2020s). This specimen's treatment or condition label, interpreted: over 15 received Ad26.COV2.S at low or high dose, single or two shots; 5 received placebo; per-sample allocation not given. For vaccine and placebo recipients, the sequenced repertoires came from samples collected on day 63 after the first injection. Libraries were prepared through the immunoSEQ multiplex PCR assay. The source is immuneACCESS, and TCRdb retained only in-frame sequences with V and J called. Part of the clones is not carried over; for the studies checked, unresolved V genes explain less than half of this, and the remainder is unexplained. The sample table contains roughly 250,000 clones; only one count was recorded for 70% to 90% of them. Just under 3% of the sample rests with the top ten.

Sequences were derived from peripheral blood, sampled in a trial of Ad26.COV2.S vaccine versus placebo. These receptors all come from a person between 18 and 60 years old who received the Ad26.COV2.S COVID-19 vaccine or a placebo.

The V gene is TRBV7-2, the J gene TRBJ2-2; perhaps TRBD1 as D (6 bases). Trimming removed 5 bases from V and 6 bases from J, with 19 bases in between. From germline, CDR1 is SGHTA and CDR2 FQGNSA. The CDR3 has 16 amino acids. CDR3 loop: CASSLKGERLAGELFF. DNA of the CDR3: TGTGCCAGCAGCCTTAAGGGGGAGAGGCTAGCCGGGGAGCTGTTTTTT.

The rearrangement joins TRBV7-9 to TRBJ1-1; maybe TRBD1 (5 bases). Trimming took 4 bases from V and 10 from J, leaving 16 bases between them. Germline values: CDR1 SEHNR, CDR2 FQNEAQ (reference sequence). The CDR3 totals 13 residues. The CDR3 DNA is TGTGCCAGCAGCTCCCCCCGGAAGGGGACAGCTTTCTTT. This gives the protein CASSSPRKGTAFF.

A single count supports this clone. V gene TRBV11-3 combines with J gene TRBJ2-3; D not certain. Trimming pared 0 bases from V and 3 bases from J, leaving 10 bases between. There are 15 residues in the CDR3. CDR1 SGHNT and CDR2 YENEEA come from the germline V gene. This CDR3 is CASSLDPAETDTQYF. Written as DNA, the CDR3 is TGTGCCAGCAGCTTAGATCCGGCAGAAACAGATACGCAGTATTTT.

The rearrangement links TRBV27 to TRBJ2-1; 9 positions agree with TRBD2. Germline V gene sequence: CDR1 MNHEY, CDR2 SMNVEV (reference sequence). Trimming at V came to 3 bases and at J to 5 bases, leaving 5 bases not matched to a gene. The CDR3 contains 15 residues. CDR3 loop: CASSLTSGVNNEQFF. The CDR3 nucleotides read TGTGCCAGCAGTTTGACTAGCGGAGTTAACAATGAGCAGTTCTTC.

This clone showed up just once. V is TRBV5-1 and J is TRBJ2-5; 10 positions agree with TRBD2. Germline lookup yields CDR1 SGHRS and CDR2 YFSETQ. The junction had 10 bases not matched to a gene; V was cut back by 4 bases and J by 1 base. The CDR3 is 17 residues long. CDR3 bases: TGCGCCAGCAGCGAACTACCGGGACTAGCGTCCCAAGAGACCCAGTACTTC. Residues: CASSELPGLASQETQYF.

This chain connects TRBV30 to TRBJ2-7, with TRBD2 matching over 7 bases. The J segment lost 7 bases and the V segment lost 3 bases, leaving 9 bases of the junction unmatched. Germline V lookup: CDR1 GTSNPN, CDR2 SVGIG (reference sequence). The CDR3 loop spans 13 amino acids. The CDR3 DNA sequence: TGTGCCTGGAGGGGTACTAGCGTCCTAGAGCAGTACTTC. Encoded protein: CAWRGTSVLEQYF.

The rearrangement joins TRBV3-1 (or the pseudogene TRBV3-2) to TRBJ2-5; D is ambiguous. V was trimmed by 3 bases and J by 0 bases, leaving 11 bases between them. CDR1 and CDR2 (germline): LGHDT, YNNKEL (reference sequence). The CDR3 length is 15 residues. The CDR3 coding sequence is TGTGCCAGCAGCCACAGCAACCTCGACCAAGAGACCCAGTACTTC. Its translation is CASSHSNLDQETQYF.

The chain recombines TRBV5-6 with TRBJ2-7, with TRBD1 matching 11 bases. The CDR3 sequence is 16 residues long. With V trimmed by 4 bases and J by 5 bases, 11 bases remained unmatched. Germline CDR1 reads SGHDT; CDR2 reads YYEEEE. As DNA, the CDR3 is TGTGCCAGCAGCCCACCCCCAGGACAGGGGGCGGACGAGCAGTACTTC. Its protein product is CASSPPPGQGADEQYF.

This clone was found once. This rearrangement joins TRBV5-6 to TRBJ2-7; TRBD1 is a possible D gene (6 bases). The CDR3 has 13 amino acids. Germline V gives CDR1 SGHDT, CDR2 YYEEEE. V dropped 2 bases and J dropped 3 bases, with 9 bases sitting between them. CDR3 DNA sequence: TGTGCCAGCAGCTTTCAGGGGATCTACGAGCAGTACTTC. Protein sequence: CASSFQGIYEQYF.

This chain joins TRBV6-6 and TRBJ1-5; no definite D call. Germline assignment: CDR1 MNHNY and CDR2 SVGAGI (reference sequence). With 5 bases removed from V and 1 base from J, the gap between germline ends came to 0 bases. This CDR3 is built from 11 residues. The CDR3 loop reads CASSSNQPQHF. CDR3 nucleotides: TGTGCCAGCAGTAGCAATCAGCCCCAGCATTTT.

The chain links TRBV27 to TRBJ2-1, with D perhaps matching TRBD1 or TRBD2 (5 bases each). CDR1 is MNHEY, CDR2 SMNVEV, per germline (reference sequence). This CDR3 comprises 11 residues. Deletions cut 5 bases from V and 9 bases from J, with 8 bases between. CDR3 protein: CASSRGTEQFF. Written as DNA, the CDR3 is TGTGCCAGCAGTCGAGGGACTGAGCAGTTCTTC.

This clone showed up just a few times. Germline is not matched at one junction end, which may reflect a read error. The rearrangement uses TRBV28 and TRBJ1-1, with TRBD1 matching over 8 bases. Germline assignment: CDR1 MDHEN and CDR2 SYDVKM. CDR3 length: 11 amino acids. The DNA for the CDR3 is TGTGCCAGCAGGGTAGGACAGGGTCAAATCTTT. Translation gives CASRVGQGQIF.

This chain joins TRBV5-1 and TRBJ2-7; D remains unclear. The CDR3 is 13 amino acids. Trimming took 5 bases from V and 9 from J, leaving 18 bases between them. Germline-derived CDR1 and CDR2 are SGHRS and YFSETQ. The CDR3 region has the DNA TGCGCCAGCAGTTTTGACGTCACAAGCGCGCAGTACTTC. Translated, it gives CASSFDVTSAQYF.

The chain carries TRBV19 and TRBJ1-6; the D is unclear. The CDR3 contains 12 residues. Germline loops: CDR1 LNHDA, CDR2 SQIVND (reference sequence). With 5 bases removed from V and 3 bases from J, the gap between germline ends came to 2 bases. The CDR3: CASSDYNSPLHF. The CDR3 DNA follows: TGTGCCAGTAGTGACTATAATTCACCCCTCCACTTT.

V usage is TRBV6-5 and J usage is TRBJ2-7; D may be TRBD1 (6 bases). The CDR3 spans 12 residues. CDR1 is MNHEY and CDR2 is SVGAGI in the germline V gene. The ends were cut back, 6 bases at V and 0 bases at J, with 6 bases in the middle. The CDR3 DNA reads as TGTGCCAGCAGAGGGGGCTCCTACGAGCAGTACTTC. Encoded protein: CASRGGSYEQYF.

The DNA for the CDR3 is TGTGCCAGCAGTGAATTAGTCAATGAGCAGTTCTTC. Amino acid sequence: CASSELVNEQFF. The gene calls are TRBV6-1 and TRBJ2-1; D remains ambiguous. V was clipped by 2 bases and J by 6 bases, with 5 bases between them. The CDR3 is 12 amino acids. Germline V gene sequence: CDR1 MNHNS, CDR2 SASEGT.

The rearrangement links TRBV30 to TRBJ2-5, with 10 bases matching TRBD2. CDR1 and CDR2 (germline): GTSNPN, SVGIG (reference sequence). CDR3 size: 15 residues. The V segment lost 1 base and the J segment 4 bases; nucleotides outside the gene matches: 6. CDR3 residues: CAWSGAGGPGETQYF. DNA for the CDR3: TGTGCCTGGAGTGGAGCGGGGGGGCCGGGAGAGACCCAGTACTTC.

The CDR3 DNA sequence: TGTGCCAGCAGCTTAAAGGGGAAAAGGGGCGCGGATCAGCCCCAGCATTTT. It specifies CASSLKGKRGADQPQHF. This sequence joins TRBV7-6 and TRBJ1-5; TRBD1 is a possible D gene (5 bases). The V end was cut by 2 bases, the J end by 5 bases, with 19 bases between. In germline, CDR1 is SGHVS, CDR2 FNYEAQ. The CDR3 consists of 17 residues.

The rearrangement joins TRBV4-1 to TRBJ2-7; a possible D gene is TRBD1 (6 bases). V dropped 0 bases and J dropped 1 base, with 16 bases sitting between them. CDR1 is MGHRA, CDR2 YSYEKL, per germline. The length of the CDR3 is 17 residues. CDR3 in amino acids: CASSQDPPGHQSYEQYF. As DNA, the CDR3 is TGCGCCAGCAGCCAAGACCCACCGGGACACCAATCCTACGAGCAGTACTTC.

CDR3 amino acids: CASSLGPPRDTQYF. The CDR3, as DNA: TGTGCCAGCAGTTTAGGACCACCGCGAGATACGCAGTATTTT. The chain joins TRBV27 to TRBJ2-3; D gene uncertain. This CDR3 has 14 residues. Germline values: CDR1 MNHEY, CDR2 SMNVEV (reference sequence). V lost 2 bases and J 5 bases, leaving 11 bases between the germline ends.

The chain recombines TRBV5-1 with TRBJ1-2, with D possibly matching TRBD1 (5 bases). The CDR3 covers 16 residues. Per germline, CDR1 SGHRS and CDR2 YFSETQ. The V and J ends lost 4 bases and 7 bases respectively, with 23 bases between them. CDR3 sequence reads: CASSPLAGTVGSGYTF. The CDR3 DNA follows: TGCGCCAGCAGCCCGTTAGCAGGGACGGTGGGGAGTGGCTACACCTTC.

The table lists this clone with a count of one. The rearrangement joins TRBV13 to TRBJ2-5; 10 bases fit TRBD1. The CDR3 runs 14 residues. Germline CDR1 PRHDT, CDR2 FYEKMQ (reference sequence). V was pared by 5 bases and J by 3 bases, with 3 bases of the junction left unmatched. The chain's CDR3 is CASSMTGGKETQYF. CDR3 DNA sequence: TGTGCCAGCAGCATGACAGGGGGCAAAGAGACCCAGTACTTC.

The chain has TRBV18 and TRBJ1-1, with D unclear. V was shortened by 11 bases and J by 1 base, with 14 bases between the two germline ends. The CDR3 runs 13 residues. The germline CDR1 and CDR2 sequences are KGHSH and LQKENI. CDR3 in DNA: TGTGCCGGTAGTTTGGGCCGGAACACTGAAGCTTTCTTT. Translating gives CAGSLGRNTEAFF. The full variable domain, in which reference TRBV18 and TRBJ1-1 provide the parts outside the CDR3, is NAGVMQNPRHLVRRRGQEARLRCSPMKGHSHVYWYRQLPEEGLKFMVYLQKENIIDESGMPKERFSAEFPKEGPSILRIQQVVRGDSAAYFCAGSLGRNTEAFFGQGTRLTVV.

The rearrangement links TRBV7-3 to TRBJ2-2; possible D gene TRBD2, 6 bases. The V gene's germline CDR1 is SGHTA and CDR2 FQGTGA. V was trimmed by 1 base and J by 1 base, leaving 10 bases between them. The CDR3 sequence is 16 residues long. The CDR3 sequence: CASSLNPSENTGELFF. For the CDR3, the DNA is TGTGCCAGCAGCTTAAATCCTAGCGAGAACACCGGGGAGCTGTTTTTT.

The J gene is TRBJ2-6, the V gene TRBV19, with TRBD1 as a possible D gene (6 bases). V lost 4 bases and J 2 bases, leaving 9 bases between the germline ends. Looked up from germline, CDR1 is LNHDA and CDR2 is SQIVND (reference sequence). CDR3 length equals 15 residues. CDR3 region: CASSRGGAGANVLTF. The CDR3 region has the DNA TGTGCCAGTAGTAGAGGGGGTGCTGGGGCCAACGTCCTGACTTTC.